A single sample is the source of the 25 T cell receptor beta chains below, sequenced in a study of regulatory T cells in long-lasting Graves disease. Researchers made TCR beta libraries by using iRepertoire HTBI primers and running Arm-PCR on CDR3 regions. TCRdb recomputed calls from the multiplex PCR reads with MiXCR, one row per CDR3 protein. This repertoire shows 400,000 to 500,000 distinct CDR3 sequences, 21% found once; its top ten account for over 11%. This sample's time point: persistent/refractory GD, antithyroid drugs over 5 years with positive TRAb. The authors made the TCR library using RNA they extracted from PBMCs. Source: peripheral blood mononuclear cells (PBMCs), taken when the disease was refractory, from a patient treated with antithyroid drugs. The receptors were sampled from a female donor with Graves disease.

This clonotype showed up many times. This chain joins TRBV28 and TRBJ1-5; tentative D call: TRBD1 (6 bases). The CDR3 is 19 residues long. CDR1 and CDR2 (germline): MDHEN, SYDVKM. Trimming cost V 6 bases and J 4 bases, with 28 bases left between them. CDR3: CASSKIGHRTETINQPQHF. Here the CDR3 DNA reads TGTGCCAGCAGCAAAATCGGTCACCGGACAGAGACTATAAATCAGCCCCAGCATTTT.

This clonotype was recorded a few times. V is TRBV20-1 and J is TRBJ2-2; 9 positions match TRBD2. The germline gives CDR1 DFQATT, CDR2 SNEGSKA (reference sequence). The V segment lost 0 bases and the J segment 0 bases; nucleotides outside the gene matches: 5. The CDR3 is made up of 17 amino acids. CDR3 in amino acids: CSARDLASGANTGELFF. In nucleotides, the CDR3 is TGCAGTGCTAGAGATCTAGCTAGCGGGGCGAACACCGGGGAGCTGTTTTTT.

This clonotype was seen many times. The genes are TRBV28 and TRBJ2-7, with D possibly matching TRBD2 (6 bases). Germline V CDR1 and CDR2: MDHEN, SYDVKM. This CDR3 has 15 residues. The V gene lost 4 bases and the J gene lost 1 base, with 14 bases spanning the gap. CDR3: CASSSSAAHSYEQYF. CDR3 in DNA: TGTGCCAGCAGTTCTAGCGCAGCCCATTCCTACGAGCAGTACTTC.

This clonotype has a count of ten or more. CDR3 in DNA: TGTGCCAGCAGTACCACTAGCGGGAGGGCCCTCGAGCAGTACTTC. The encoded protein is CASSTTSGRALEQYF. The V call is TRBV6-2 or TRBV6-3, the J call TRBJ2-7; the match to TRBD2 covers 13 bases. V shed 5 bases, J shed 6 bases, and the junction held 7 bases outside the gene matches. Germline V gene lookup returns CDR1 MNHEY and CDR2 SVGEGT. The CDR3 sequence is 15 residues long.

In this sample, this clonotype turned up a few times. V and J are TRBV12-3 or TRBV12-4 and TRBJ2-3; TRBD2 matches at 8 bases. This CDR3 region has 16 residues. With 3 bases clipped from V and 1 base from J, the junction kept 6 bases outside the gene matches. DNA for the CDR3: TGTGCCAGCAGTTTTGAGGCGGGAGGCGGCACAGATACGCAGTATTTT. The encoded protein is CASSFEAGGGTDTQYF.

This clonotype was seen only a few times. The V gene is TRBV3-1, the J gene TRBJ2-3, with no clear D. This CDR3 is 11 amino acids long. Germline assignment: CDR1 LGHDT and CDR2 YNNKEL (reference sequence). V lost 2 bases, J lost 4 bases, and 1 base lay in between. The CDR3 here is CASSQSDTQYF. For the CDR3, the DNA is TGTGCCAGCAGCCAATCAGATACGCAGTATTTT.

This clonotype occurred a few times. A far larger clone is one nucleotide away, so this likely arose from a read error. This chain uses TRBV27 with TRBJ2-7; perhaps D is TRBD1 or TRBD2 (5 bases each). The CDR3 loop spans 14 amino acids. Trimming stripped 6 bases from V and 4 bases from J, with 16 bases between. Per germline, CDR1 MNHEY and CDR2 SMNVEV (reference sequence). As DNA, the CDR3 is TGTGCCAGCAGCTCCTTGACGGGGCCGTACGAGCAGTACTTC. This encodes CASSSLTGPYEQYF.

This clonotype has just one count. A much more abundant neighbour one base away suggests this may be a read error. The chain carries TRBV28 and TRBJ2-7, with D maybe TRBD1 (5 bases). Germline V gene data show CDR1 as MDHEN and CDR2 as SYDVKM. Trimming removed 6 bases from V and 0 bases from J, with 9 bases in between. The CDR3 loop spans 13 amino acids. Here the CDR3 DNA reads TGTGCCAGCAGCGGACACCCCTCCTACGAGCAGTACTTC. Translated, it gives CASSGHPSYEQYF.

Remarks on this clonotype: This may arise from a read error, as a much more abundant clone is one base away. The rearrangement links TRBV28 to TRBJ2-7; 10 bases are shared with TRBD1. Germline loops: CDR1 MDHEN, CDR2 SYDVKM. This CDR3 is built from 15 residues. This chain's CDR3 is CARRTGTGVAYEQYF. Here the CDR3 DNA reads TGTGCCCGCAGAACCGGGACAGGGGTTGCTTACGAGCAGTACTTC.

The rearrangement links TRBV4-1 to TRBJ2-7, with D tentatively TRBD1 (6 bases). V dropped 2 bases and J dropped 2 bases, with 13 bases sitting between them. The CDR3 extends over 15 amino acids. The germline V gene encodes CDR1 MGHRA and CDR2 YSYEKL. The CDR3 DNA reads TGCGCCAGCAGCCAAACAGGGATAGTTACCTACGAGCAGTACTTC. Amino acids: CASSQTGIVTYEQYF.

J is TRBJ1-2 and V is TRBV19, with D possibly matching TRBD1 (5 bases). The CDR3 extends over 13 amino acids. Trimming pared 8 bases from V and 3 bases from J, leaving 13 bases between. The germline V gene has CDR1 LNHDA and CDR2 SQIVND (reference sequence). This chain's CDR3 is CASSGIGDYGYTF. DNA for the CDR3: TGTGCCAGTTCAGGGATCGGGGACTATGGCTACACCTTC.

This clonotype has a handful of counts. The CDR3 protein is CASSPRDRDSYEQYF. The CDR3, as DNA: TGTGCCAGTAGTCCTCGGGACAGGGACTCCTACGAGCAGTACTTC. The chain joins TRBV19 to TRBJ2-7; 9 nucleotides align to TRBD1. V was clipped by 5 bases and J by 0 bases; unmatched bases: 5. This CDR3 region has 15 residues. Germline CDR1 LNHDA, CDR2 SQIVND (reference sequence).

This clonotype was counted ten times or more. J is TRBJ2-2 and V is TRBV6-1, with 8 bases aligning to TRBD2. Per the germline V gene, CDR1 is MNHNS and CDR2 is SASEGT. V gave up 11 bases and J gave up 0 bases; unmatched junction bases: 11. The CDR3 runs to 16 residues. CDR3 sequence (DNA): TGTGCCGTACAACTAGCGGCCCCTCCGAACACCGGGGAGCTGTTTTTT. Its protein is CAVQLAAPPNTGELFF.

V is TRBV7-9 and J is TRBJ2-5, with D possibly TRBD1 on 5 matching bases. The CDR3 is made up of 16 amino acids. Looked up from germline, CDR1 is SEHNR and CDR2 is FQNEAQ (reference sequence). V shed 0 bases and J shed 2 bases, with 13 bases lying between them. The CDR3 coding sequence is TGTGCCAGCAGCTTAGCGCTCAGGGCAGTTCAAGAGACCCAGTACTTC. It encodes CASSLALRAVQETQYF.

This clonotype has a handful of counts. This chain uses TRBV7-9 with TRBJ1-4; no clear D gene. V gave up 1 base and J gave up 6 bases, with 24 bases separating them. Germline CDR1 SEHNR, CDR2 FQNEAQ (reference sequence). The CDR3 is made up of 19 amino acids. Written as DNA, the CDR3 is TGTGCCAGCAGCTTAGTCTTGGACGTCCTAGTTAAAGGGTATGAAAAACTGTTTTTT. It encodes CASSLVLDVLVKGYEKLFF.

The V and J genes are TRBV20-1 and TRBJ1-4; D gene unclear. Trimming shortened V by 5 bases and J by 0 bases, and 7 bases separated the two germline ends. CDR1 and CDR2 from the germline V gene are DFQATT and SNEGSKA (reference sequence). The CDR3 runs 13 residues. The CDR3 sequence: CSAGRTTNEKLFF. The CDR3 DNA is TGCAGTGCTGGTCGAACAACTAATGAAAAACTGTTTTTT.

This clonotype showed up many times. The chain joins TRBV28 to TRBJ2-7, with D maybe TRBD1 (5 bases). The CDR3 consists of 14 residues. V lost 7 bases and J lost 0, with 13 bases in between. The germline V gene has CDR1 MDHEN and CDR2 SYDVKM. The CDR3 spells CASTSSRDSYEQYF. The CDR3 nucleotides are TGTGCCAGCACCTCTTCCAGGGACTCCTACGAGCAGTACTTC.

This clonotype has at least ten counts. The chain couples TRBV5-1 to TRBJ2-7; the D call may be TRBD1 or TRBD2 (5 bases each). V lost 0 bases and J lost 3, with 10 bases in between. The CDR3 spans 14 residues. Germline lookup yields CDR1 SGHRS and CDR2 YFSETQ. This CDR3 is CASSLAGTDYEQYF. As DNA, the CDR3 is TGCGCCAGCAGCTTGGCCGGGACCGACTACGAGCAGTACTTC.

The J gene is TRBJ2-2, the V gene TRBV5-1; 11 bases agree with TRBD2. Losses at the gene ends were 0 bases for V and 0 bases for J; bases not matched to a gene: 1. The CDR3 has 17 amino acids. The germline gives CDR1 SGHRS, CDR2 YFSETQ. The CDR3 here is CASSLVAGGPNTGELFF. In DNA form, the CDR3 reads TGCGCCAGCAGCTTGGTAGCGGGAGGGCCGAACACCGGGGAGCTGTTTTTT.

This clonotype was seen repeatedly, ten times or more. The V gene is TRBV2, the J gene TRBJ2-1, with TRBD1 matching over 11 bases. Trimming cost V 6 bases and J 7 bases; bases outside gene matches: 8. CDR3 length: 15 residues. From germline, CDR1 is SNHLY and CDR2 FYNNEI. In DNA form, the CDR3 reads TGTGCCAGCAGCTGGGACAGGGGGGGTGAGAATGAGCAGTTCTTC. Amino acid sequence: CASSWDRGGENEQFF. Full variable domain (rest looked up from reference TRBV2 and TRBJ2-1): EPEVTQTPSHQVTQMGQEVILRCVPISNHLYFYWYRQILGQKVEFLVSFYNNEISEKSEIFDDQFSVERPDGSNFTLKIRSTKLEDSAMYFCASSWDRGGENEQFFGPGTRLTVL.

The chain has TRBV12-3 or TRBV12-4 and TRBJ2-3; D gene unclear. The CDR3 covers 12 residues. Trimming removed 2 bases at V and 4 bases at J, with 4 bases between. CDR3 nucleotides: TGTGCCAGCAGTTTATCTGCAGATACGCAGTATTTT. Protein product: CASSLSADTQYF.

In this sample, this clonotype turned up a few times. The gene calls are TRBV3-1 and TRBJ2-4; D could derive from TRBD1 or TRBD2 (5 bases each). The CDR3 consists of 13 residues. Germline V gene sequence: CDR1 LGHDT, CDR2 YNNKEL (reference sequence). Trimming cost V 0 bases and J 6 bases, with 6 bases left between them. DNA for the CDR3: TGTGCCAGCAGCCAAGAGGGGACAAACATTCAGTACTTC. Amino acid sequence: CASSQEGTNIQYF.

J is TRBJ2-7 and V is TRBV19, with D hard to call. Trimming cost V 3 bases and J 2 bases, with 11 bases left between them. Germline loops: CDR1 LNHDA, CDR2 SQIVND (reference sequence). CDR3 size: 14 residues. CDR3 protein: CASSIDIFPYEQYF. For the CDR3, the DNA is TGTGCCAGTAGTATCGACATCTTCCCCTACGAGCAGTACTTC.

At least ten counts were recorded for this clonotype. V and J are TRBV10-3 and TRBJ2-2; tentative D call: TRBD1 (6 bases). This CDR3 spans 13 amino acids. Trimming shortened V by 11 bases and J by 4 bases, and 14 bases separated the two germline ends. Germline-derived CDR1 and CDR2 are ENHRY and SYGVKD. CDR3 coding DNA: TGTGCCGGACGGACAGCTAGCACCGGGGAGCTGTTTTTT. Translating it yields CAGRTASTGELFF.

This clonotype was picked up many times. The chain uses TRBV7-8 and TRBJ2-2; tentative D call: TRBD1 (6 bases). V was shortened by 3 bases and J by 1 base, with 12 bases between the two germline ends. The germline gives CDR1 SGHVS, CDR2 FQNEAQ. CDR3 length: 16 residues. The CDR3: CASSLVQGMNTGELFF. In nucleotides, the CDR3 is TGTGCCAGCAGCTTGGTTCAGGGGATGAACACCGGGGAGCTGTTTTTT. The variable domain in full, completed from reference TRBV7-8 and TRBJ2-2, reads GAGVSQSPRYKVAKRGQDVALRCDPISGHVSLFWYQQALGQGPEFLTYFQNEAQLDKSGLPSDRFFAERPEGSVSTLKIQRTQQEDSAVYLCASSLVQGMNTGELFFGEGSRLTVL.